The T cell receptor (beta chain) described here comes from a study of blood T cell repertoires in COVID-19. In the study overall: PBMCs, B-cell-depleted T cells, or T cells provided the cDNA or gDNA that made up the material.

Authors' data handling: The assay estimated nucleated cells by amplifying reference gene primers. TCRdb keeps only in-frame clones here, not all; method: immunoSEQ multiplex PCR. V, J and clone size are those of that table, while D and trimming were read from the DNA. The sample has 250,000 to 400,000 clones, around 86% seen once. J gave up 4 bases and V 2 bases, and 2 bases lay outside the gene matches. The CDR3 loop spans 13 amino acids. Germline CDR1 reads SGHVS; CDR2 reads FQNEAQ. Participants came from some 23 US areas, aged roughly 18 to 89 years. Participant-reported clinical history was the basis for cohort assignment.

This TCR was sampled from a man between 60 and 75 years old who had recovered from COVID-19. The rearrangement uses TRBV7-8 and TRBJ2-7; TRBD1 agrees at 7 bases. Input material: PBMCs or T cells enriched from blood (not recorded which). The CDR3 DNA reads as TGTGCCAGCAGCTTACCGACAGGGTACGAGCAGTACTTC. Protein: CASSLPTGYEQYF.